The 30 T cell receptor beta chains below were found in one sample sequenced in a study of T-cell memory formation after mild COVID-19. TCRdb analysed the 5' RACE reads with MiXCR anew, one entry per CDR3 protein. The data show fewer than 700,000 distinct CDR3 sequences, roughly a fifth seen once. Sequenced: PBMCs or a T cell subset sorted from them (not recorded which). These receptors were collected from an adult woman who had mild COVID-19 (a few samples of this study predate the infection). Cell type and time point are not known.

This chain uses TRBV27 with TRBJ2-3; no clear D. The CDR3 is made up of 14 amino acids. Trimming cost V 4 bases and J 1 base, with 9 bases left between them. Germline CDR1 and CDR2: MNHEY and SMNVEV (reference sequence). The CDR3 sequence is CASSSPRRTDTQYF. The DNA of the CDR3 is TGTGCCAGCAGTTCCCCCCGGCGCACAGATACGCAGTATTTT.

V usage is TRBV5-5 and J usage is TRBJ1-2; TRBD1 matches 10 bases. Germline V gene sequence: CDR1 SGHKS, CDR2 YYEKEE (reference sequence). The CDR3 has 15 amino acids. With V trimmed by 3 bases and J by 8 bases, 10 bases remained unmatched. CDR3 DNA: TGTGCCAGCAGCTCCACTTACGGGACAGGGGACGGCTACACCTTC. Encoded protein: CASSSTYGTGDGYTF.

This clonotype was picked up many times. The chain combines TRBV19 with TRBJ2-1; 10 nucleotides line up with TRBD2. V lost 7 bases, J lost 5 bases, and 11 bases stayed unmatched. The CDR3 is made up of 16 amino acids. Germline lookup yields CDR1 LNHDA and CDR2 SQIVND (reference sequence). CDR3 sequence (DNA): TGTGCCAGTACTCCCGGGTTGCTAGCGGGGGACAATGAGCAGTTCTTC. Translation: CASTPGLLAGDNEQFF.

The V and J genes are TRBV7-3 and TRBJ2-3; D gene uncertain. CDR1 and CDR2 from the germline V gene are SGHTA and FQGTGA. This CDR3 region has 14 residues. V was clipped by 5 bases and J by 2 bases, with 11 bases between them. This CDR3 is CASSPNRATDTQYF. The CDR3 DNA sequence: TGTGCCAGCAGCCCAAATAGGGCCACAGATACGCAGTATTTT.

In its sample, this clonotype was seen a few times. The chain combines TRBV14 with TRBJ2-7; D may correspond to TRBD1 or TRBD2 (5 bases each). The V gene's germline CDR1 is SGHDN and CDR2 FVKESK. This CDR3 has 17 residues. V dropped 3 bases and J dropped 0 bases, with 18 bases sitting between them. For the CDR3, the DNA is TGTGCCAGCAGCCAGTGGGCCGGGGCTCTCAGCTCCTACGAGCAGTACTTC. It translates to CASSQWAGALSSYEQYF.

Concerning this clonotype: One junction end disagrees with the germline gene, perhaps due to a read error. The chain uses TRBV30 and TRBJ2-7, with 8 nucleotides matching TRBD2. CDR1 and CDR2 (germline): GTSNPN, SVGIG (reference sequence). The CDR3 spans 13 residues. The CDR3 DNA is TGTGCCCGGAGTGTCGGGACTAGGAACGAGCAGTACTTC. Translated: CARSVGTRNEQYF.

This clonotype was observed a few times. The chain couples TRBV18 to TRBJ2-7; 9 bases line up with TRBD1. This CDR3 spans 15 amino acids. Trimming cost V 3 bases and J 2 bases; bases outside gene matches: 5. CDR1 and CDR2 from the germline V gene are KGHSH and LQKENI. The CDR3 loop reads CASSPGTGTAYEQYF. DNA for the CDR3: TGTGCCAGCTCACCTGGGACAGGGACGGCCTACGAGCAGTACTTC.

This clonotype appeared a few times. The CDR3 spells CASTTASYNEQFF. CDR3 nucleotide sequence: TGCGCCAGCACGACGGCCTCCTACAATGAGCAGTTCTTC. This chain uses TRBV5-1 with TRBJ2-1; unclear D gene. Looked up from germline, CDR1 is SGHRS and CDR2 is YFSETQ. The CDR3 spans 13 residues. Between the trimmed V and J ends, which lost 6 bases and 0 bases, there was a span of 7 bases.

The DNA for the CDR3 is TGTGCCAGCAGCGCTGGGACAGGGCACTATGGCTACACCTTC. The encoded protein is CASSAGTGHYGYTF. The chain has TRBV9 and TRBJ1-2, with 9 nucleotides matching TRBD1. Germline V lookup: CDR1 SGDLS, CDR2 YYNGEE. This CDR3 has 14 amino acids. V shed 3 bases, J shed 3 bases, and the junction held 3 bases outside the gene matches.

The chain is built from TRBV6-6 and TRBJ2-3, with D tentatively TRBD2 (7 bases). V lost 7 bases and J lost 0, with 20 bases in between. Germline CDR1 reads MNHNY; CDR2 reads SVGAGI (reference sequence). CDR3 length: 17 residues. The CDR3 DNA follows: TGTGCCAGCACGGCCAGTCTGGCGGGGGCTAGCACAGATACGCAGTATTTT. This encodes CASTASLAGASTDTQYF.

This clonotype was picked up a small number of times. The chain has TRBV12-3 or TRBV12-4 and TRBJ2-5; a weak D match, TRBD2 (5 bases). The CDR3 consists of 15 residues. The germline V and J ends were trimmed by 5 bases and 5 bases, with 18 bases remaining between them. CDR3 nucleotide sequence: TGTGCCAGCAGTGGGATGGCCCTTACGGGGGAGACCCAGTACTTC. This gives the protein CASSGMALTGETQYF.

This clonotype showed up just a few times. The rearrangement joins TRBV6-6 to TRBJ2-3; 8 bases align to TRBD1. After removal of 5 bases from V and 2 bases from J, the junction contained 12 bases not matched to a gene. Germline-derived CDR1 and CDR2 are MNHNY and SVGAGI (reference sequence). CDR3 size: 17 residues. DNA of the CDR3: TGTGCCAGCAGTAACCCTCCCGGACAGGGTTCCACAGATACGCAGTATTTT. This codes for CASSNPPGQGSTDTQYF.

The gene calls are TRBV6-5 and TRBJ2-7; 7 nucleotides match TRBD1. The CDR3 is made up of 13 amino acids. Trimming at V came to 5 bases and at J to 4 bases, leaving 5 bases not matched to a gene. Germline V gives CDR1 MNHEY, CDR2 SVGAGI. The CDR3 nucleotides read TGTGCCAGCAGTAACAGGGGACAGTACGAGCAGTACTTC. Its protein is CASSNRGQYEQYF.

This clonotype was seen only a few times. V gene TRBV29-1 combines with J gene TRBJ2-2; tentative D call: TRBD2 (5 bases). The CDR3 loop spans 17 amino acids. V was clipped by 0 bases and J by 2 bases, with 16 bases between them. Germline values: CDR1 SQVTM, CDR2 ANQGSEA. The CDR3 nucleotides are TGCAGCGTTGAAGAGTATACCTCGAGGGTTAACACCGGGGAGCTGTTTTTT. This encodes CSVEEYTSRVNTGELFF.

The rearrangement uses TRBV5-1 and TRBJ2-3; 8 nucleotides match TRBD2. Trimming removed 4 bases from V and 4 bases from J; junction bases left unmatched: 8. The germline CDR1 and CDR2 sequences are SGHRS and YFSETQ. The CDR3 covers 15 residues. The CDR3 region is CASSPTVTSADTQYF. CDR3 bases: TGCGCCAGCAGCCCCACGGTGACTAGCGCAGATACGCAGTATTTT. The full variable domain, in which reference TRBV5-1 and TRBJ2-3 provide the parts outside the CDR3, is KAGVTQTPRYLIKTRGQQVTLSCSPISGHRSVSWYQQTPGQGLQFLFEYFSETQRNKGNFPGRFSGRQFSNSRSEMNVSTLELGDSALYLCASSPTVTSADTQYFGPGTRLTVL.

This clonotype has more than one count but fewer than ten. The genes are TRBV12-3 or TRBV12-4 and TRBJ1-2; maybe TRBD1 (6 bases). The CDR3 is made up of 14 amino acids. V was clipped by 7 bases and J by 4 bases, with 16 bases between them. The CDR3 here is CASIKQGLIYGYTF. DNA for the CDR3: TGTGCCAGCATCAAACAGGGCTTAATCTATGGCTACACCTTC.

The chain has TRBV6-5 and TRBJ2-2; D ambiguous. CDR3 length equals 14 residues. CDR1 and CDR2 (germline): MNHEY, SVGAGI. V gave up 6 bases and J gave up 7 bases, with 15 bases separating them. The CDR3, as DNA: TGTGCCAGCAGGATGGGGTGGTTGGTCGGGGAGCTGTTTTTT. This codes for CASRMGWLVGELFF.

This sequence joins TRBV29-1 and TRBJ1-1, with 8 bases that match TRBD1. The CDR3 covers 12 residues. The junction had 2 bases not matched to a gene; V was cut back by 7 bases and J by 1 base. Germline CDR1 and CDR2: SQVTM and ANQGSEA. CDR3 loop: CSADRGNTEAFF. The CDR3 DNA is TGCAGCGCAGACAGGGGGAACACTGAAGCTTTCTTT.

Only a few counts were recorded for this clonotype. The genes are TRBV6-2 or TRBV6-3 and TRBJ2-1; TRBD2 agrees at 7 bases. After removal of 2 bases from V and 8 bases from J, the junction contained 6 bases not matched to a gene. The CDR3 covers 14 residues. Germline assignment: CDR1 MNHEY and CDR2 SVGEGT. The CDR3: CASSYGGTTDEQFF. In DNA form, the CDR3 reads TGTGCCAGCAGTTACGGGGGGACTACCGATGAGCAGTTCTTC.

This clonotype has more than one count but fewer than ten. The rearrangement joins TRBV24-1 to TRBJ2-2; TRBD2 matches 14 bases. V dropped 5 bases and J dropped 3; count of bases not matched to a gene: 7. This CDR3 spans 18 amino acids. CDR1 is KGHDR, CDR2 SFDVKD, per germline. The CDR3 region is CATSGPGLAGADTGELFF. Here the CDR3 DNA reads TGTGCCACCAGTGGCCCGGGACTAGCGGGGGCGGACACCGGGGAGCTGTTTTTT.

The chain employs TRBV18 and TRBJ2-7; tentatively, D is TRBD1 or TRBD2 (5 bases each). The CDR3 contains 13 residues. The V end lost 2 bases, the J end lost 7 bases, and 12 bases lay between the germline ends. CDR1 is KGHSH, CDR2 LQKENI, per germline. The CDR3 protein is CASSPSRGEEQYF. The DNA of the CDR3 is TGTGCCAGCTCACCATCGAGGGGTGAAGAGCAGTACTTC.

This clonotype was counted only a few times. The chain links TRBV20-1 to TRBJ2-7, with TRBD2 matching over 7 bases. V dropped 0 bases and J dropped 3; count of bases not matched to a gene: 17. This CDR3 comprises 18 residues. Germline V CDR1 and CDR2: DFQATT, SNEGSKA (reference sequence). The CDR3 is CSARDVAAIAGQDYEQYF. The CDR3 DNA reads TGCAGTGCTAGAGACGTTGCGGCGATAGCGGGCCAAGACTACGAGCAGTACTTC.

Ten or more counts support this clonotype. V gene TRBV11-2 combines with J gene TRBJ1-2, with 7 bases matching TRBD1. The CDR3 totals 17 residues. Trimming cost V 3 bases and J 7 bases; bases outside gene matches: 17. Germline CDR1 SGHAT, CDR2 FQNNGV. CDR3 amino acids: CASSFGGTAKMEGGYTF. Written as DNA, the CDR3 is TGTGCCAGCAGCTTCGGGGGGACAGCCAAAATGGAAGGTGGCTACACCTTC.

The V and J genes are TRBV3-1 and TRBJ2-7, with D tentatively TRBD2 (6 bases). This CDR3 spans 15 amino acids. Germline V gene data show CDR1 as LGHDT and CDR2 as YNNKEL (reference sequence). V dropped 5 bases and J dropped 0 bases, with 14 bases sitting between them. Written as DNA, the CDR3 is TGTGCCAGCAGCGAAAGACTAGGGCCCTCCTACGAGCAGTACTTC. It specifies CASSERLGPSYEQYF.

The table lists this clonotype with many counts. The gene calls are TRBV11-3 and TRBJ2-2; D possibly corresponds to TRBD1 (6 bases). Looked up from germline, CDR1 is SGHNT and CDR2 is YENEEA. The length of the CDR3 is 13 residues. Trimming cost V 6 bases and J 6 bases, with 11 bases left between them. The CDR3: CASRTGLAGELFF. CDR3 in DNA: TGTGCCAGCAGGACAGGTTTGGCCGGGGAGCTGTTTTTT.

This clonotype was seen more than once but under ten times. V and J are TRBV7-3 and TRBJ2-2, with 9 positions matching TRBD2. The CDR3 sequence is 18 residues long. Trimming cost V 0 bases and J 6 bases; bases outside gene matches: 11. Per germline, CDR1 SGHTA and CDR2 FQGTGA. The chain's CDR3 is CASSLTRASGVGAGELFF. The CDR3 DNA reads TGTGCCAGCAGCTTAACAAGGGCTAGCGGGGTTGGTGCCGGGGAGCTGTTTTTT. The variable domain in full, with the rest retrieved from reference TRBV7-3 and TRBJ2-2, is GAGVSQTPSNKVTEKGKYVELRCDPISGHTALYWYRQSLGQGPEFLIYFQGTGAADDSGLPNDRFFAVRPEGSVSTLKIQRTERGDSAVYLCASSLTRASGVGAGELFFGEGSRLTVL.

The rearrangement uses TRBV7-3 and TRBJ2-2; maybe TRBD1 (5 bases). Per germline, CDR1 SGHTA and CDR2 FQGTGA. Trimming took off 7 bases at V and 2 bases at J, with 8 bases between the two ends. This CDR3 is built from 13 residues. CDR3 sequence (DNA): TGTGCCAGCACGGACACCAACACCGGGGAGCTGTTTTTT. Its protein is CASTDTNTGELFF.

The chain is built from TRBV4-1 and TRBJ2-2; D is possibly TRBD1 (6 bases). This CDR3 region has 16 residues. CDR1 MGHRA and CDR2 YSYEKL come from the germline V gene. Trimming shortened V by 3 bases and J by 0 bases, and 11 bases separated the two germline ends. CDR3 nucleotide sequence: TGCGCCAGCAGCCATAGGACAGCCGCGAACACCGGGGAGCTGTTTTTT. This encodes CASSHRTAANTGELFF.

On this clonotype itself: This clone may be a read error of a much larger clone one base away. The CDR3 DNA reads TGTGCCAGCGGGACAGGGGGCTACGAGCAGTACTTC. This translates into CASGTGGYEQYF. The rearrangement links TRBV12-3 or TRBV12-4 to TRBJ2-7; 11 bases agree with TRBD1. Trimming removed 8 bases from V and 3 bases from J; junction bases left unmatched: 0. The CDR3 length is 12 residues.

The V call is TRBV7-9, the J call TRBJ2-5, with D tentatively TRBD2 (5 bases). The germline V and J ends were trimmed by 4 bases and 2 bases, with 14 bases remaining between them. The length of the CDR3 is 15 residues. Per the germline V gene, CDR1 is SEHNR and CDR2 is FQNEAQ (reference sequence). The DNA of the CDR3 is TGTGCCAGCAGCTCCCGCGCCGGACTGCAAGAGACCCAGTACTTC. This gives the protein CASSSRAGLQETQYF. The entire variable domain, with the rest obtained from reference TRBV7-9 and TRBJ2-5, is as follows: DTGVSQNPRHKITKRGQNVTFRCDPISEHNRLYWYRQTLGQGPEFLTYFQNEAQLEKSRLLSDRFSAERPKGSFSTLEIQRTEQGDSAMYLCASSSRAGLQETQYFGPGTRLLVL.